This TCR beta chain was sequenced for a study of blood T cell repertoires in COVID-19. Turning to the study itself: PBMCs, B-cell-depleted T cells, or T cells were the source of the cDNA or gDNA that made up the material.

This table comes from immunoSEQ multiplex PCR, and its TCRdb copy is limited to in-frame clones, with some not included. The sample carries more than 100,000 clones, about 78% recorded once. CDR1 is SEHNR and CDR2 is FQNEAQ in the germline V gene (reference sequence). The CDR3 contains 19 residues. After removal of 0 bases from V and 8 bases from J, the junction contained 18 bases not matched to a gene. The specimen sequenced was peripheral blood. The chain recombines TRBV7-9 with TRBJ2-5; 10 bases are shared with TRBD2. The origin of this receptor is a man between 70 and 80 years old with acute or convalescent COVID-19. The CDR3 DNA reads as TGTGCCAGCAGCTTAGCGTTCGCTAGCGGGGGTGCCCCGGCGGAAACCCAGTACTTC. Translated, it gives CASSLAFASGGAPAETQYF.